These 14 T cell receptor beta chains share one sample of origin, sequenced in a study of T cell changes during pregnancy in multiple sclerosis (dated by TCRdb to between 2019 and 2020). The method was the immunoSEQ multiplex PCR assay. TCRdb carries this immuneACCESS record with in-frame sequences only. Its versions omit some clonotypes, under half of them owing to an unresolved V gene in the studies checked, with the rest unexplained. This sample has around 50,000 clones in its table, and 92% of those were observed once. 0.67% of the sample belongs to the ten largest clones. The sequenced sample was CD4+ T cells from peripheral blood mononuclear cells, obtained in the third trimester of pregnancy. The receptors stem from a female donor with multiple sclerosis, enrolled in a pregnancy study.

The chain is built from TRBV30 and TRBJ2-3, with TRBD2 matching over 7 bases. This CDR3 is 16 amino acids long. Germline V lookup: CDR1 GTSNPN, CDR2 SVGIG (reference sequence). Trimming cost V 3 bases and J 2 bases; bases outside gene matches: 11. CDR3 DNA: TGTGCCTGGAGCTCACCGGGCGCGGGGGTCACAGATACGCAGTATTTT. This sequence encodes CAWSSPGAGVTDTQYF. Together with reference TRBV30 and TRBJ2-3, the CDR3 gives the full variable domain: SQTIHQWPATLVQPVGSPLSLECTVEGTSNPNLYWYRQAAGRGLQLLFYSVGIGQISSEVPQNLSASRPQDRQFILSSKKLLLSDSGFYLCAWSSPGAGVTDTQYFGPGTRLTVL.

The rearrangement uses TRBV30 and TRBJ1-1, with TRBD1 identical over 7 bases. V shed 5 bases and J 1 base; nucleotides not matched to a gene: 4. The CDR3 has 13 residues. Germline V CDR1 and CDR2: GTSNPN, SVGIG (reference sequence). CDR3 sequence: CAWSRDRNTEAFF. Here the CDR3 DNA reads TGTGCCTGGTCGCGGGACAGGAACACTGAAGCTTTCTTT. The variable domain in full, with the rest retrieved from reference TRBV30 and TRBJ1-1, is SQTIHQWPATLVQPVGSPLSLECTVEGTSNPNLYWYRQAAGRGLQLLFYSVGIGQISSEVPQNLSASRPQDRQFILSSKKLLLSDSGFYLCAWSRDRNTEAFFGQGTRLTVV.

The chain is built from TRBV28 and TRBJ1-3, with TRBD1 identical over 7 bases. V lost 6 bases, J lost 4 bases, and 3 bases stayed unmatched. Germline CDR1 is MDHEN and CDR2 is SYDVKM. The CDR3 is 13 residues long. This CDR3 is CASRKQGGNTIYF. The CDR3 DNA reads TGTGCCAGCAGAAAACAGGGGGGAAACACCATATATTTT.

The chain uses TRBV2 and TRBJ2-1, with 12 bases aligning to TRBD2. Trimming cost V 6 bases and J 5 bases; bases outside gene matches: 5. This CDR3 contains 15 residues. Germline V gene lookup returns CDR1 SNHLY and CDR2 FYNNEI. Here the CDR3 reads CASRKLAGGHNEQFF. CDR3 nucleotide sequence: TGTGCCAGCAGGAAACTAGCGGGAGGCCACAATGAGCAGTTCTTC.

This chain joins TRBV28 and TRBJ2-1, with 12 bases aligning to TRBD2. V shed 2 bases and J 9 bases; nucleotides not matched to a gene: 5. This CDR3 has 15 residues. Germline V gene data show CDR1 as MDHEN and CDR2 as SYDVKM. CDR3 bases: TGTGCCAGCAGTTTAAGCACTAGCGGGAGGCCTGAGCAGTTCTTC. It specifies CASSLSTSGRPEQFF.

The V call is TRBV5-1, the J call TRBJ2-7; tentative D call: TRBD2 (5 bases). Germline V gene sequence: CDR1 SGHRS, CDR2 YFSETQ. The CDR3 contains 13 residues. The V gene lost 1 base and the J gene lost 5 bases, with 10 bases spanning the gap. The chain's CDR3 is CASSLTGVDEQYF. The CDR3 coding sequence is TGCGCCAGCAGCTTGACCGGGGTGGACGAGCAGTACTTC.

The rearrangement joins TRBV29-1 to TRBJ1-2; 8 bases align to TRBD1. The CDR3 runs to 13 residues. V shed 5 bases and J 6 bases; nucleotides not matched to a gene: 8. CDR1 and CDR2 (germline): SQVTM, ANQGSEA. Here the CDR3 reads CSVTRGQGDGYTF. CDR3 coding DNA: TGCAGCGTTACCCGAGGACAGGGAGATGGCTACACCTTC.

This clone showed up just once. This chain uses TRBV2 with TRBJ1-3; 10 bases map to TRBD1. The CDR3 has 19 residues. The J segment lost 0 bases and the V segment lost 6 bases, leaving 14 bases of the junction unmatched. The germline CDR1 and CDR2 sequences are SNHLY and FYNNEI. The CDR3 DNA sequence: TGTGCCAGCAGCGGTCCGGGGACAGGGGTTGTTGACTCTGGAAACACCATATATTTT. It encodes CASSGPGTGVVDSGNTIYF.

The chain links TRBV7-9 to TRBJ1-3; TRBD1 matches 7 bases. The CDR3 consists of 16 residues. Germline V gives CDR1 SEHNR, CDR2 FQNEAQ (reference sequence). With V trimmed by 5 bases and J by 4 bases, 11 bases remained unmatched. The CDR3 DNA reads as TGTGCCAGCAGCCCCTGGACAGGCGACACCGGAAACACCATATATTTT. Residues: CASSPWTGDTGNTIYF.

V and J are TRBV28 and TRBJ1-5; 8 bases fit TRBD1. V lost 5 bases, J lost 1 base, and 4 bases stayed unmatched. This CDR3 is built from 15 residues. CDR1 and CDR2 from the germline V gene are MDHEN and SYDVKM. The CDR3 sequence: CASSPGGASNQPQHF. Written as DNA, the CDR3 is TGTGCCAGCAGTCCAGGGGGCGCGAGCAATCAGCCCCAGCATTTT.

The J gene is TRBJ2-7, the V gene TRBV5-1, with 7 bases lining up with TRBD2. The J segment lost 0 bases and the V segment lost 4 bases, leaving 4 bases of the junction unmatched. CDR3 size: 14 residues. The V gene's germline CDR1 is SGHRS and CDR2 YFSETQ. The CDR3 sequence: CASSNGGGSYEQYF. The CDR3 nucleotides read TGCGCCAGCAGCAATGGGGGGGGCTCCTACGAGCAGTACTTC. The full variable domain, completed using reference TRBV5-1 and TRBJ2-7, is KAGVTQTPRYLIKTRGQQVTLSCSPISGHRSVSWYQQTPGQGLQFLFEYFSETQRNKGNFPGRFSGRQFSNSRSEMNVSTLELGDSALYLCASSNGGGSYEQYFGPGTRLTVT.

The chain links TRBV30 to TRBJ1-1; D not resolved. Germline CDR1 is GTSNPN and CDR2 is SVGIG (reference sequence). This CDR3 contains 10 residues. Trimming left V 7 bases short and J 5 bases short, with 8 bases between. CDR3 DNA sequence: TGTGCCTCCCAGTTGACTGAAGCTTTCTTT. Amino acids: CASQLTEAFF.

This chain uses TRBV6-4 with TRBJ2-7; the match to TRBD1 covers 7 bases. Germline loops: CDR1 MRHNA, CDR2 SNTAGT. V shed 2 bases, J shed 2 bases, and the junction held 9 bases outside the gene matches. This CDR3 comprises 16 residues. CDR3 sequence: CASSDLTKTGPYEQYF. Here the CDR3 DNA reads TGTGCCAGCAGTGACCTGACCAAGACAGGGCCCTACGAGCAGTACTTC.

CDR3 loop: CASGPRLAEGCTDTQYF. Written as DNA, the CDR3 is TGTGCTAGTGGTCCCAGGCTAGCGGAGGGATGCACAGATACGCAGTATTTT. The chain couples TRBV12-5 to TRBJ2-3; 7 bases are a match to TRBD2. Unmatched junction bases numbered 12, after V lost 5 bases and J lost 1 base. The CDR3 length is 17 residues. The germline CDR1 and CDR2 sequences are LGHNT and FRNRAP.